This T cell receptor (beta chain) stems from a study of OX40 agonist ivuxolimab in advanced cancers. Study-wide background: Patients were treated with ivuxolimab, an agonistic anti-OX40 (CD134) antibody.

Repertoires were generated with immunoSEQ multiplex PCR, while TCRdb's copy carries only in-frame clones and drops some. The table has about 25,000 clones, roughly 80% seen once. V was shortened by 8 bases and J by 6 bases, with 13 bases between the two germline ends. This CDR3 region has 13 residues. CDR1 is LNHDA, CDR2 SQIVND, per germline (reference sequence). Samples of blood were obtained at baseline, on cycle 4 day 1, and on cycle 7 day 1. The clonotype was recovered from an adult with an advanced solid tumor such as melanoma, head and neck, liver or kidney cancer. Specimen: CD4+ or CD8+ T cells sorted from blood, collected in a trial of the OX40 agonist ivuxolimab. The genes are TRBV19 and TRBJ2-2; TRBD1 is a possible D gene (7 bases). In DNA form, the CDR3 reads TGTGCCAGTGAGGAGGGGGCCCCCGGGGAGCTGTTTTTT. Residues: CASEEGAPGELFF.